One T cell receptor (beta chain) is described in this entry. This entry comes from a study of blood T cell repertoires in COVID-19. Study as a whole: Acute and convalescent COVID-19 specimens originated in the United States, Italy and Spain. T cells, B-cell-depleted T cells, or PBMCs supplied cDNA or gDNA.

CDR3 length equals 13 residues. Trimming removed 3 bases at V and 6 bases at J, with 11 bases between. Germline CDR1 SGHTS, CDR2 YDEGEE. Cohort placement rested on clinical history that participants reported themselves. Symptom resolution, clearance, or two negative PCRs marked the recovered donors of Cohort 3. Assay: immunoSEQ multiplex PCR; the TCRdb copy retains only in-frame clones and omits some. The table includes 250,000 to 350,000 clones, about 92% detected once. The chain recombines TRBV5-8 with TRBJ2-3, with D uncertain. Sample: PBMCs or T cells enriched from blood (not recorded which). The clonotype was recovered from a woman in her twenties or thirties who had recovered from COVID-19. CDR3 sequence: CASSSDWADTQYF. The DNA of the CDR3 is TGTGCCAGCAGCTCAGATTGGGCGGATACGCAGTATTTT.